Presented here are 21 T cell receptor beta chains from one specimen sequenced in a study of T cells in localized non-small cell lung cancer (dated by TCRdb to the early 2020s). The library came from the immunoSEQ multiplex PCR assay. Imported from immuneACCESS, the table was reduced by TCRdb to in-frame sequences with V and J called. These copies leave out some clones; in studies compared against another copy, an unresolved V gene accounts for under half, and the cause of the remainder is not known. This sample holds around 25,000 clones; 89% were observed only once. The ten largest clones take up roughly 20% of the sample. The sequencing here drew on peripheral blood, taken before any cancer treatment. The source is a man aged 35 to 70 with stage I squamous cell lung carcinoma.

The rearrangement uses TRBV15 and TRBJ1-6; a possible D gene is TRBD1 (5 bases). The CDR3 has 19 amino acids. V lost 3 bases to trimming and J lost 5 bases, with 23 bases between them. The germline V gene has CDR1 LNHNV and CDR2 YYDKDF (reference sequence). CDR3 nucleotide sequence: TGTGCCACCAGCAGTACCCTTCAGGGCAGGAGGTTCAATAATTCACCCCTCCACTTT. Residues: CATSSTLQGRRFNNSPLHF.

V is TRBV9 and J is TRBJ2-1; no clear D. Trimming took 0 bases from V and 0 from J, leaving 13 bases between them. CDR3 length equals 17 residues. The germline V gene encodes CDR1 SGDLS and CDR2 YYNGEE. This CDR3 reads CASSVARAASSYNEQFF. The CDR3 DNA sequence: TGTGCCAGCAGCGTAGCTAGGGCGGCGAGCTCCTACAATGAGCAGTTCTTC.

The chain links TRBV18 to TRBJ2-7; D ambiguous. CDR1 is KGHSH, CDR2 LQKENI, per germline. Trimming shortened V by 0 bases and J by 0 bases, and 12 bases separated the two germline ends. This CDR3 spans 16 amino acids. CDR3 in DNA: TGTGCCAGCTCACCACCGTATTCTACGGTCTCCTACGAGCAGTACTTC. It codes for CASSPPYSTVSYEQYF.

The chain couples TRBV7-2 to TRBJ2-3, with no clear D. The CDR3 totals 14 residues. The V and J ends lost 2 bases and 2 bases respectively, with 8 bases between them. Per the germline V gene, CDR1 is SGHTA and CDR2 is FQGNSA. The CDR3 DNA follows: TGTGCCAGCAGCTTATCCCCGCTCACAGATACGCAGTATTTT. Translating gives CASSLSPLTDTQYF.

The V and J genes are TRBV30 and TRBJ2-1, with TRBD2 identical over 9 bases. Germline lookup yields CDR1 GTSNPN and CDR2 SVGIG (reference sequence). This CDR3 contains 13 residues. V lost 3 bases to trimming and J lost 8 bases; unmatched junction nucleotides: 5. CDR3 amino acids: CAWRGGGADEQFF. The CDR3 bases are TGTGCCTGGAGGGGCGGGGGGGCCGATGAGCAGTTCTTC.

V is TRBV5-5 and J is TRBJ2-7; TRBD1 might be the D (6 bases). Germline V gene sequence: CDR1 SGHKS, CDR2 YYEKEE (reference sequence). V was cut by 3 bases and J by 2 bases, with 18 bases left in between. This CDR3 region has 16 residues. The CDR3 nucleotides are TGTGCCAGCAGCTCCCCACCGTTACAGGGTACCTACGAGCAGTACTTC. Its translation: CASSSPPLQGTYEQYF.

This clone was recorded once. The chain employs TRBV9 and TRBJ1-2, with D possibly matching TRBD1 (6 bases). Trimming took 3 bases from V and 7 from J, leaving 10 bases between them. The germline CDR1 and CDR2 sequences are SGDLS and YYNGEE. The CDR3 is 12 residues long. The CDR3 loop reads CASSAGARGYTF. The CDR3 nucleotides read TGTGCCAGCAGCGCAGGGGCACGTGGCTACACCTTC.

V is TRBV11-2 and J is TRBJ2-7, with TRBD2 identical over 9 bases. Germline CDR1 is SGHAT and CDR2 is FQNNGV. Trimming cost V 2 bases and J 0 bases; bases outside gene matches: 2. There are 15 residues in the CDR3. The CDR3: CASSLLAGASYEQYF. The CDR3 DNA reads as TGTGCCAGCAGCTTATTAGCGGGGGCCTCCTACGAGCAGTACTTC.

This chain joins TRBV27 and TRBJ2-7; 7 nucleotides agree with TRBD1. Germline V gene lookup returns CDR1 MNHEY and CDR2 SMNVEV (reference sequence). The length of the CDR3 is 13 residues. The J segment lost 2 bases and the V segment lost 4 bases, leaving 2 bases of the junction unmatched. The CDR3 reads CASSYGTAYEQYF. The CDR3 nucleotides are TGTGCCAGCAGTTACGGGACAGCCTACGAGCAGTACTTC.

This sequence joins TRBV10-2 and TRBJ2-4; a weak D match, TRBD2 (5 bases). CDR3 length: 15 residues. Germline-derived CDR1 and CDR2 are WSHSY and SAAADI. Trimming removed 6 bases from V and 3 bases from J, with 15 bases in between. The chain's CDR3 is CASRTSTGGKNIQYF. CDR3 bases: TGCGCCAGCAGGACTTCTACCGGAGGCAAAAACATTCAGTACTTC.

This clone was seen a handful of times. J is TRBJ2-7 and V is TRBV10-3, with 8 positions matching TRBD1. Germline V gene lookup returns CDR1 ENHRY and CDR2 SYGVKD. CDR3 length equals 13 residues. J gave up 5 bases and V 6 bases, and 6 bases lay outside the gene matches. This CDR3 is CAIRQGARDEQYF. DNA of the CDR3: TGTGCCATCAGGCAGGGGGCTAGGGACGAGCAGTACTTC.

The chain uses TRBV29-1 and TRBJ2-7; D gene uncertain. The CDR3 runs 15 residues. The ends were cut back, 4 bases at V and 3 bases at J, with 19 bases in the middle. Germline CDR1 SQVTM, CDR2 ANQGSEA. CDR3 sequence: CSVVCRTRLLYEQYF. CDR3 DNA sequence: TGCAGCGTTGTGTGTAGGACCCGGCTCCTCTACGAGCAGTACTTC.

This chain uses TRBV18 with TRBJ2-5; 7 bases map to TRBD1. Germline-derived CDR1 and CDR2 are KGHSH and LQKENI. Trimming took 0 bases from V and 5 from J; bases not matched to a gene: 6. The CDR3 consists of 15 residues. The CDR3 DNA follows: TGTGCCAGCTCACCACCTCAAGGGGGCACGGAGACCCAGTACTTC. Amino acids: CASSPPQGGTETQYF.

CDR3 sequence: CASNPEVATPSSYEQYF. CDR3 bases: TGTGCCAGCAACCCTGAGGTTGCGACACCGAGCTCCTACGAGCAGTACTTC. The chain recombines TRBV21-1 with TRBJ2-7. TRBV21-1 is an annotated pseudogene. This CDR3 is 17 amino acids long.

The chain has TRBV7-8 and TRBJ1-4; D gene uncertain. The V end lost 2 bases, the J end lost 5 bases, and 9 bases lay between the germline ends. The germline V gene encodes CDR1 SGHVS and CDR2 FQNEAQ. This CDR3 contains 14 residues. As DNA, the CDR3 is TGTGCCAGCAGCTTATCCAGAAGCAATGAAAAACTGTTTTTT. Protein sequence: CASSLSRSNEKLFF. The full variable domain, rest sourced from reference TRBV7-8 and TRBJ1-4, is GAGVSQSPRYKVAKRGQDVALRCDPISGHVSLFWYQQALGQGPEFLTYFQNEAQLDKSGLPSDRFFAERPEGSVSTLKIQRTQQEDSAVYLCASSLSRSNEKLFFGSGTQLSVL.

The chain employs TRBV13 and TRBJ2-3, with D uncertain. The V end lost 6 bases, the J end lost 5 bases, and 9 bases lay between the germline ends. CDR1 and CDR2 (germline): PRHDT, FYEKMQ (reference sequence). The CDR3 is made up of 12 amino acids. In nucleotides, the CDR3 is TGTGCCAGCAGTGGGTTCGAAGATACGCAGTATTTT. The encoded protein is CASSGFEDTQYF.

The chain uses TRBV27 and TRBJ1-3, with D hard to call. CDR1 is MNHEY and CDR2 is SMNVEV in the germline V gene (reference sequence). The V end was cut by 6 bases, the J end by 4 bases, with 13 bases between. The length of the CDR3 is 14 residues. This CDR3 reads CASSEGKGGNTIYF. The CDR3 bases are TGTGCCAGCAGCGAGGGTAAAGGCGGAAACACCATATATTTT.

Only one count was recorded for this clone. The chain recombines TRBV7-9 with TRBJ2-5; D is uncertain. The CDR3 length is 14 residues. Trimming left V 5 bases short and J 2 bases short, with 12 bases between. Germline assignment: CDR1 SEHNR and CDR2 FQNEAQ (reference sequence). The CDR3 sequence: CASSPKSRQETQYF. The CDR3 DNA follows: TGTGCCAGCAGCCCAAAGTCCCGTCAAGAGACCCAGTACTTC.

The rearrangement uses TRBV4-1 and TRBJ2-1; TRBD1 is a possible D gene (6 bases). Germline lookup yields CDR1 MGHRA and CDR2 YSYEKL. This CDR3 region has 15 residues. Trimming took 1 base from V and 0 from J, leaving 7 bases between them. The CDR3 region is CASSQVRGSYNEQFF. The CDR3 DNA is TGCGCCAGCAGCCAAGTCAGGGGCTCCTACAATGAGCAGTTCTTC.

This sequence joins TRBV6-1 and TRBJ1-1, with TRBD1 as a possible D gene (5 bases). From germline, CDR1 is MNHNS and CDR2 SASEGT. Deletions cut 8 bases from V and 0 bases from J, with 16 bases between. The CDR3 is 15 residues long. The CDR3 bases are TGTGCCAGCTCCCCATGGGGGGAAATGAACACTGAAGCTTTCTTT. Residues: CASSPWGEMNTEAFF.

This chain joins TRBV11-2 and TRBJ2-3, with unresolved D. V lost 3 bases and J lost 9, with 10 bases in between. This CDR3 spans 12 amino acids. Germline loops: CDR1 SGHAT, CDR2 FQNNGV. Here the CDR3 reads CASSFRSQTQYF. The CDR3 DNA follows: TGTGCCAGCAGCTTCAGGTCTCAGACGCAGTATTTT.